This T cell receptor beta chain is from a study of blood T cell repertoires in COVID-19. Study in general: Sample material is recorded as cDNA or gDNA derived from T cells, B-cell-depleted T cells, or PBMCs.

Trimming took 4 bases from V and 8 from J; bases not matched to a gene: 9. The CDR3 spans 15 residues. Germline lookup yields CDR1 SGHTA and CDR2 FQGNSA. In the source study's methods: It was from reference gene primer amplification that nucleated cell counts were estimated. Clones were read by immunoSEQ multiplex PCR, and TCRdb kept only the in-frame ones, dropping some. V and J calls and clone size are as listed in that table; D and trimming were resolved from the DNA. Found here are more than 110,000 clones, about 86% of them singletons; the top ten hold approximately 3.9%. The chain combines TRBV7-2 with TRBJ2-1, with 9 bases that match TRBD2. Sequenced sample: peripheral blood. This TCR came from a woman in her sixties or seventies with acute or convalescent COVID-19. The chain's CDR3 is CASSSDAGGLHEQFF. CDR3 nucleotide sequence: TGTGCCAGCAGCTCCGACGCGGGAGGGCTTCATGAGCAGTTCTTC.